This passage covers 25 T cell receptor beta chains from one sample sequenced in a study of cytomegalovirus exposure and HLA in healthy donors. Primers included in the PCR were 60 Vbeta and 13 Jbeta primers. TCRdb keeps only in-frame clones here, not all; method: immunoSEQ multiplex PCR. The sample records about 160,000 clones, around 64% being singletons. What was sequenced was PBMCs. These receptors all stem from a woman aged 30 to 39 in good health and CMV-seronegative.

The V gene is TRBV13, the J gene TRBJ1-1; D possibly corresponds to TRBD1 (6 bases). Germline CDR1 PRHDT, CDR2 FYEKMQ (reference sequence). V was trimmed by 6 bases and J by 1 base, leaving 9 bases between them. The CDR3 totals 13 residues. CDR3 bases: TGTGCCAGCAGGACAGGACGGAACACTGAAGCTTTCTTT. Translation: CASRTGRNTEAFF. The full variable domain, with the rest looked up from reference TRBV13 and TRBJ1-1, is AAGVIQSPRHLIKEKRETATLKCYPIPRHDTVYWYQQGPGQDPQFLISFYEKMQSDKGSIPDRFSAQQFSDYHSELNMSSLELGDSALYFCASRTGRNTEAFFGQGTRLTVV.

The chain employs TRBV7-6 and TRBJ1-4; TRBD1 matches at 8 bases. In germline, CDR1 is SGHVS, CDR2 FNYEAQ. J was trimmed by 10 bases and V by 4 bases; bases with no gene match: 5. The CDR3 runs 13 residues. CDR3 bases: TGTGCCAGCAGCTCGGGACAGGAAAGAAAACTGTTTTTT. Translated: CASSSGQERKLFF.

The gene calls are TRBV10-3 and TRBJ1-5; D is ambiguous. From germline, CDR1 is ENHRY and CDR2 SYGVKD. The CDR3 is made up of 15 amino acids. Trimming took off 4 bases at V and 0 bases at J, with 10 bases between the two ends. The CDR3: CAISGAGFSNQPQHF. The CDR3 region has the DNA TGTGCCATCAGTGGAGCGGGGTTTAGCAATCAGCCCCAGCATTTT.

This clone was seen only once. The V gene is TRBV18, the J gene TRBJ2-5, with 8 nucleotides matching TRBD2. This CDR3 comprises 15 residues. The V gene end was trimmed by 4 bases and the J gene end by 4 bases; junction bases not matched to a gene: 8. Per the germline V gene, CDR1 is KGHSH and CDR2 is LQKENI. The CDR3: CASSHLREGRETQYF. For the CDR3, the DNA is TGTGCCAGCTCACACTTACGGGAGGGGCGAGAGACCCAGTACTTC.

The chain employs TRBV6-5 and TRBJ2-7; TRBD2 matches 8 bases. V lost 6 bases and J lost 3; bases outside the gene matches: 10. The CDR3 has 15 amino acids. Germline CDR1 MNHEY, CDR2 SVGAGI. In DNA form, the CDR3 reads TGTGCCAGCAGACGCGAATTAGCGGGGAACTACGAGCAGTACTTC. Its translation: CASRRELAGNYEQYF.

The genes are TRBV7-9 and TRBJ2-5; maybe TRBD2 (6 bases). TRBJ2-7 explains the end of the DNA better; the J call may be wrong. The CDR3 has 13 residues. The germline CDR1 and CDR2 sequences are SEHNR and FQNEAQ (reference sequence). The CDR3 DNA is TGTGCCAGCAGCTTTCCGGGGGACTACGAGCAGTACTTC. As protein: CASSFPGDYEQYF.

This chain uses TRBV27 with TRBJ2-3; maybe TRBD2 (6 bases). CDR3 length equals 15 residues. CDR1 MNHEY and CDR2 SMNVEV come from the germline V gene (reference sequence). The CDR3 reads CVSAIRRGLTDTQYF. The CDR3 region has the DNA TGTGTCTCAGCTATAAGGAGGGGCCTCACAGATACGCAGTATTTT.

For this clone: The sample carries other DNA sequences with the same CDR3. The chain employs TRBV7-9 and TRBJ2-2; D gene ambiguous. V lost 1 base, J lost 6 bases, and 3 bases lay in between. The germline V gene has CDR1 SEHNR and CDR2 FQNEAQ (reference sequence). The CDR3 length is 12 residues. For the CDR3, the DNA is TGTGCCAGCAGCTTAGGGCCCGGGGAGCTGTTTTTT. Translating it yields CASSLGPGELFF. The whole variable domain, filled in from reference TRBV7-9 and TRBJ2-2, reads DTGVSQNPRHKITKRGQNVTFRCDPISEHNRLYWYRQTLGQGPEFLTYFQNEAQLEKSRLLSDRFSAERPKGSFSTLEIQRTEQGDSAMYLCASSLGPGELFFGEGSRLTVL.

CDR3 sequence (DNA): TGCGCCAGCAGCTTGGCGACAGGGGACACCTACGAGCAGTACTTC. Translated: CASSLATGDTYEQYF. The V and J genes are TRBV5-1 and TRBJ2-7; 8 bases are a match to TRBD1. There are 15 residues in the CDR3. Germline CDR1 is SGHRS and CDR2 is YFSETQ. Germline trimming cut 0 bases from V and 2 bases from J; bases unmatched to any gene: 4.

The chain couples TRBV5-4 to TRBJ2-1; TRBD2 matches 10 bases. The CDR3 is 13 amino acids. The V and J ends lost 3 bases and 6 bases, in that order; junction bases with no gene match: 0. From germline, CDR1 is SGHNT and CDR2 YYREEE (reference sequence). CDR3 DNA: TGTGCCAGCAGCTGGACTAGCGGCAATGAGCAGTTCTTC. Translation gives CASSWTSGNEQFF.

CDR3 nucleotide sequence: TGTGCCAGCAGTTTCTGGAGAGGGAGCTCTTACAATGAGCAGTTCTTC. Protein: CASSFWRGSSYNEQFF. The genes are TRBV28 and TRBJ2-1; possible D gene TRBD2, 5 bases. Germline CDR1 MDHEN, CDR2 SYDVKM. The CDR3 length is 16 residues. Trimming shortened V by 3 bases and J by 4 bases, and 16 bases separated the two germline ends.

This clone was found a few times. CDR3 in amino acids: CASSQVEGAGYGYTF. CDR3 sequence (DNA): TGTGCCAGCAGCCAAGTGGAGGGGGCAGGATATGGCTACACCTTC. The J gene is TRBJ1-2, the V gene TRBV14, with TRBD1 matching 7 bases. The J segment lost 5 bases and the V segment lost 1 base, leaving 7 bases of the junction unmatched. From germline, CDR1 is SGHDN and CDR2 FVKESK. CDR3 length equals 15 residues.

This chain links TRBV5-6 with TRBJ1-2; D may be TRBD1 (6 bases). Germline-derived CDR1 and CDR2 are SGHDT and YYEEEE. V was clipped by 0 bases and J by 4 bases, with 7 bases between them. This CDR3 has 13 residues. The CDR3 is CASSLGGGYGYTF. The CDR3 coding sequence is TGTGCCAGCAGCTTGGGAGGGGGCTATGGCTACACCTTC.

The chain links TRBV29-1 to TRBJ2-1, with 14 bases that match TRBD2. Germline V gives CDR1 SQVTM, CDR2 ANQGSEA. The V segment lost 0 bases and the J segment 9 bases; nucleotides outside the gene matches: 10. The CDR3 extends over 17 amino acids. The chain's CDR3 is CSVEDLGGTSGSFEQFF. The CDR3 DNA reads TGCAGCGTTGAAGATCTGGGGGGGACTAGCGGGAGTTTTGAGCAGTTCTTC.

V usage is TRBV21-1 and J usage is TRBJ2-3; no DNA check was done on the table's D call, TRBD2. TRBV21-1 is a pseudogene segment. The CDR3 is 17 residues long. CDR3 sequence: CASSKGSEAGGTDTQYF. CDR3 bases: TGTGCCAGCAGCAAAGGGAGTGAAGCGGGTGGCACAGATACGCAGTATTTT.

The chain recombines TRBV6-5 with TRBJ2-1, with 11 bases matching TRBD1. Germline assignment: CDR1 MNHEY and CDR2 SVGAGI. The CDR3 is made up of 14 amino acids. V shed 4 bases, J shed 8 bases, and the junction held 4 bases outside the gene matches. CDR3 coding DNA: TGTGCCAGCAGTTCGGGACAGGGGGTGCATGAGCAGTTCTTC. Amino acid sequence: CASSSGQGVHEQFF.

The chain uses TRBV7-6 and TRBJ2-5, with 9 bases matching TRBD2. There are 14 residues in the CDR3. Germline V gives CDR1 SGHVS, CDR2 FNYEAQ. Trimming took 2 bases from V and 4 from J; bases not matched to a gene: 2. DNA for the CDR3: TGTGCCAGCAGCTTAAGTAGCGGGAGAGAGACCCAGTACTTC. It is translated as CASSLSSGRETQYF.

This clone was counted only a few times. The rearrangement uses TRBV27 and TRBJ1-5; D gene unclear. V dropped 5 bases and J dropped 3 bases, with 5 bases sitting between them. The length of the CDR3 is 12 residues. Germline V gene lookup returns CDR1 MNHEY and CDR2 SMNVEV (reference sequence). CDR3 in DNA: TGTGCCAGCAGTGGACTCAATCAGCCCCAGCATTTT. Its protein product is CASSGLNQPQHF.

This rearrangement joins TRBV5-1 to TRBJ2-2, with a weak D call TRBD1 (6 bases). Germline V gene data show CDR1 as SGHRS and CDR2 as YFSETQ. There are 15 residues in the CDR3. The V and J ends lost 3 bases and 1 base respectively, with 10 bases between them. CDR3 amino acids: CASSYTDRNTGELFF. The CDR3 DNA follows: TGCGCCAGCAGCTACACGGACAGGAACACCGGGGAGCTGTTTTTT. The full variable domain, its missing parts supplied by reference TRBV5-1 and TRBJ2-2, is KAGVTQTPRYLIKTRGQQVTLSCSPISGHRSVSWYQQTPGQGLQFLFEYFSETQRNKGNFPGRFSGRQFSNSRSEMNVSTLELGDSALYLCASSYTDRNTGELFFGEGSRLTVL.

This clone was seen a handful of times. The chain links TRBV7-2 to TRBJ1-1; 8 bases map to TRBD1. Trimming at V came to 3 bases and at J to 2 bases, leaving 8 bases not matched to a gene. Germline V gene sequence: CDR1 SGHTA, CDR2 FQGNSA. The CDR3 runs 16 residues. CDR3 bases: TGTGCCAGCAGCTTCGGGGGGACAGGAATTAACACTGAAGCTTTCTTT. Its translation is CASSFGGTGINTEAFF.

This clone was observed a few times. The V gene is TRBV6-5, the J gene TRBJ2-7; D may be TRBD1 (6 bases). The V end lost 4 bases, the J end lost 4 bases, and 20 bases lay between the germline ends. The CDR3 covers 16 residues. The germline V gene has CDR1 MNHEY and CDR2 SVGAGI. This CDR3 is CASSWGTPGQMYEQYF. The CDR3 DNA reads as TGTGCCAGCAGTTGGGGCACTCCGGGACAAATGTACGAGCAGTACTTC.

The rearrangement links TRBV29-1 to TRBJ2-1; 14 positions agree with TRBD2. The CDR3 spans 15 residues. Losses at the gene ends were 4 bases for V and 8 bases for J; bases not matched to a gene: 7. Germline V gives CDR1 SQVTM, CDR2 ANQGSEA. CDR3: CSVGDGTSGSYEQFF. The CDR3 DNA sequence: TGCAGCGTTGGGGACGGGACTAGCGGGAGTTATGAGCAGTTCTTC.

The chain links TRBV19 to TRBJ1-2; 7 bases agree with TRBD1. J was trimmed by 4 bases and V by 2 bases; bases with no gene match: 22. The CDR3 consists of 20 residues. Germline V gene lookup returns CDR1 LNHDA and CDR2 SQIVND (reference sequence). The CDR3 spells CASSISQLRTGRVSGYGYTF. The CDR3 nucleotides read TGTGCCAGTAGTATATCCCAATTACGGACAGGCAGGGTGAGTGGCTATGGCTACACCTTC.

V gene TRBV9 combines with J gene TRBJ2-4; TRBD1 might be the D (6 bases). The germline V gene has CDR1 SGDLS and CDR2 YYNGEE. Trimming stripped 4 bases from V and 5 bases from J, with 19 bases between. The CDR3 is made up of 16 amino acids. CDR3 loop: CASSSNAGQSENIQYF. CDR3 bases: TGTGCCAGCAGCTCCAACGCAGGACAGTCTGAAAACATTCAGTACTTC.

The genes are TRBV15 and TRBJ1-5; 9 bases line up with TRBD1. V lost 5 bases, J lost 4 bases, and 0 bases stayed unmatched. CDR3 size: 13 residues. From germline, CDR1 is LNHNV and CDR2 YYDKDF (reference sequence). The CDR3 spells CATSGQGNQPQHF. The CDR3 nucleotides read TGTGCCACCAGCGGACAGGGGAATCAGCCCCAGCATTTT.